This TCR beta chain was identified during a study of T cell clonotyping in hematopoietic cell transplantation. Using immunoSEQ multiplex PCR, the repertoire was profiled, and TCRdb retains in-frame clones only, with some absent. This table has about 4,800 clones, roughly 91% appearing once. The CDR3 sequence is 18 residues long. From germline, CDR1 is SGHRS and CDR2 YFSETQ. V was pared by 3 bases and J by 3 bases, with 22 bases between. Findings of the study overall: Few recipient clonotypes overlapped donors; over 95% were de novo at given depth.

With regard to this clone: Its target is not known.

Sequences were obtained from peripheral blood mononuclear cells. The rearrangement joins TRBV5-1 to TRBJ1-5; TRBD1 might be the D (5 bases). The clonotype was recovered from a man between 35 and 55 years old in good health. Some clones in this sample may be carry-over from other donors' samples. The CDR3 spells CASSSYLGPDSTNQPQHF. DNA of the CDR3: TGCGCCAGCAGCTCCTACTTAGGTCCTGACAGCACCAATCAGCCCCAGCATTTT.